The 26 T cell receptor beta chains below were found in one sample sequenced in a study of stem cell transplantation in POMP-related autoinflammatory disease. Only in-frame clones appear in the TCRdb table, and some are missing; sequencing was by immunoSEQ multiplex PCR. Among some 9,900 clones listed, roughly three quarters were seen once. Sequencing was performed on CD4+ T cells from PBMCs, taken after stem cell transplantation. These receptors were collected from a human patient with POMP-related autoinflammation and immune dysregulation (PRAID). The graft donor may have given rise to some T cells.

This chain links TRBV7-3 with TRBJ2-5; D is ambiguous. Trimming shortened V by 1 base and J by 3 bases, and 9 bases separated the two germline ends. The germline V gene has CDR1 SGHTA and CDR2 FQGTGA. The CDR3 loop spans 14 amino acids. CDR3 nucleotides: TGTGCCAGCAGCTTAAGCGCAGGTGAAGAGACCCAGTACTTC. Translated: CASSLSAGEETQYF.

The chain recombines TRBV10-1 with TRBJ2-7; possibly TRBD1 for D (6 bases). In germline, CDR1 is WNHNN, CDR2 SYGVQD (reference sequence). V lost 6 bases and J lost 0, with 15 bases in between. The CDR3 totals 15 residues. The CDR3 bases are TGCGCCAGCAGGTCAGGGGCAGGGGTCTCCTACGAGCAGTACTTC. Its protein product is CASRSGAGVSYEQYF.

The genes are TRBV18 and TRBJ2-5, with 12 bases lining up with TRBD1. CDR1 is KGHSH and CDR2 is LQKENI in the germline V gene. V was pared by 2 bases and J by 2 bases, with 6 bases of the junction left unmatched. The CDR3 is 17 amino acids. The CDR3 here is CASSPGTGGLGQETQYF. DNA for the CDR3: TGTGCCAGCTCACCAGGGACAGGGGGCTTGGGGCAAGAGACCCAGTACTTC.

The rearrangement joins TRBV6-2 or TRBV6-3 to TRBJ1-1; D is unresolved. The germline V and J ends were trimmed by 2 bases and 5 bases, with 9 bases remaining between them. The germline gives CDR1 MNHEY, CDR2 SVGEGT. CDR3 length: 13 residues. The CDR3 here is CASSYRRQTEAFF. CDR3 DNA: TGTGCCAGCAGTTACCGCAGACAAACTGAAGCTTTCTTT.

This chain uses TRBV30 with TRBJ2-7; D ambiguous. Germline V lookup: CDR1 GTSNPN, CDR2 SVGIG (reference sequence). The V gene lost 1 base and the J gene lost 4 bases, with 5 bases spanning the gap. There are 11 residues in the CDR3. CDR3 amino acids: CAWSATYEQYF. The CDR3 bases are TGTGCCTGGAGTGCAACATACGAGCAGTACTTC.

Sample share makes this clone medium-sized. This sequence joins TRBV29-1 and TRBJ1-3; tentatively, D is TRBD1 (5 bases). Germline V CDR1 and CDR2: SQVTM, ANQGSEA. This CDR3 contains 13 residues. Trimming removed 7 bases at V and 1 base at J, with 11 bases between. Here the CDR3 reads CSAQALSGNTIYF. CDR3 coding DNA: TGCAGCGCACAGGCCTTATCTGGAAACACCATATATTTT.

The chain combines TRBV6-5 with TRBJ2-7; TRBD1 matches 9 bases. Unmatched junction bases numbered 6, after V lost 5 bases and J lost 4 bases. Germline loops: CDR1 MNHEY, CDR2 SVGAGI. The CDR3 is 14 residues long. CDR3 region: CASSTGTGLYEQYF. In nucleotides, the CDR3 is TGTGCCAGCAGTACCGGGACAGGGTTGTACGAGCAGTACTTC.

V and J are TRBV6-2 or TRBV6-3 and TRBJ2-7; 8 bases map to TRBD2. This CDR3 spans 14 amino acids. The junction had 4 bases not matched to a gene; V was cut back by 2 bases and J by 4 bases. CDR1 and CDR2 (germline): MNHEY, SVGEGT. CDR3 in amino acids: CASSYKAGGYEQYF. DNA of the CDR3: TGTGCCAGCAGTTACAAGGCGGGAGGTTACGAGCAGTACTTC.

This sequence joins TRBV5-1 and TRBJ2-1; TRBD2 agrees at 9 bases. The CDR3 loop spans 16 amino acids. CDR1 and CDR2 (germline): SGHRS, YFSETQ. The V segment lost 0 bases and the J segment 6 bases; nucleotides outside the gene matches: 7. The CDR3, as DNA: TGCGCCAGCAGCTTGGCTATGGTTAGCGGGAGCAATGAGCAGTTCTTC. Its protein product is CASSLAMVSGSNEQFF.

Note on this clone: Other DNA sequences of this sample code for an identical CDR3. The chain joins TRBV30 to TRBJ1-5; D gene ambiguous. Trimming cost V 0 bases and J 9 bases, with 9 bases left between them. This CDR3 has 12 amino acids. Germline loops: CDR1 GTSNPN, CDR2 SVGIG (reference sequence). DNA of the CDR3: TGTGCCTGGAGTGTACCGCACGGGCCCCAGCATTTT. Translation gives CAWSVPHGPQHF.

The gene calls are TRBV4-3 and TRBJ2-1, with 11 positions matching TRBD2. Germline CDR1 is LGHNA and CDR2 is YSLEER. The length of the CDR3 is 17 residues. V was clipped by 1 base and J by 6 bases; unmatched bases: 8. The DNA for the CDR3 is TGCGCCAGCAGCCAAGTACTAGCGGGAGAGGCAGCCAATGAGCAGTTCTTC. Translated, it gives CASSQVLAGEAANEQFF.

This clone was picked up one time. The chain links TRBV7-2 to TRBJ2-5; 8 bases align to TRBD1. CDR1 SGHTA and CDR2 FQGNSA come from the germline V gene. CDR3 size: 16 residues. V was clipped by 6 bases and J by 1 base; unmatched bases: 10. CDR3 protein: CASSHTGGYAQETQYF. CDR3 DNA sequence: TGTGCCAGCAGTCATACAGGGGGGTACGCCCAAGAGACCCAGTACTTC.

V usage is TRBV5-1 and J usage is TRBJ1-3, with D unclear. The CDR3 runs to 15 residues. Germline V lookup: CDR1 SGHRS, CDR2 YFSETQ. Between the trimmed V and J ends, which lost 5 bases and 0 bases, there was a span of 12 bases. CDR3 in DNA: TGCGCCAGCAGTAGGACGGAGAGCTCTGGAAACACCATATATTTT. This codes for CASSRTESSGNTIYF.

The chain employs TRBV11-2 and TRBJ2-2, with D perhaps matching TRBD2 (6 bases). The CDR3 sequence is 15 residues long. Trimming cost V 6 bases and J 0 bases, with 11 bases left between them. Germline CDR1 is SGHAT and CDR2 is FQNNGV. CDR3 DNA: TGTGCCAGCAGATGGGGGACTTCGAACACCGGGGAGCTGTTTTTT. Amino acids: CASRWGTSNTGELFF. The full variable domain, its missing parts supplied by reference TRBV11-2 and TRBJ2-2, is EAGVAQSPRYKIIEKRQSVAFWCNPISGHATLYWYQQILGQGPKLLIQFQNNGVVDDSQLPKDRFSAERLKGVDSTLKIQPAKLEDSAVYLCASRWGTSNTGELFFGEGSRLTVL.

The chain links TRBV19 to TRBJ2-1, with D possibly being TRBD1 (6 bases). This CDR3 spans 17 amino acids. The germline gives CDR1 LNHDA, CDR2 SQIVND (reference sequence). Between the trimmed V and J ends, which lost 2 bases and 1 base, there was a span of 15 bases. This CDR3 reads CASSIRSGQNSYNEQFF. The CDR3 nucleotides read TGTGCCAGTAGTATAAGATCCGGACAGAATTCCTACAATGAGCAGTTCTTC.

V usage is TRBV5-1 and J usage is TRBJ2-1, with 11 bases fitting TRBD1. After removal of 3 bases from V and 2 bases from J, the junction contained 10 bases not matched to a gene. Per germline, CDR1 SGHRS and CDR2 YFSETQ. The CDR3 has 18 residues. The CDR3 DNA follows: TGCGCCAGCAGCTCTAAAATTGGACAGGGGGCCCCCTACAATGAGCAGTTCTTC. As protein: CASSSKIGQGAPYNEQFF.

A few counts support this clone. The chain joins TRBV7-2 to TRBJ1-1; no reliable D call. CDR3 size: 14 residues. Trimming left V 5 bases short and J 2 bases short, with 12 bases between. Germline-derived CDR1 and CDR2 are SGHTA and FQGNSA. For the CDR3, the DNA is TGTGCCAGCAGCAGTTCACGAGTCAACACTGAAGCTTTCTTT. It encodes CASSSSRVNTEAFF.

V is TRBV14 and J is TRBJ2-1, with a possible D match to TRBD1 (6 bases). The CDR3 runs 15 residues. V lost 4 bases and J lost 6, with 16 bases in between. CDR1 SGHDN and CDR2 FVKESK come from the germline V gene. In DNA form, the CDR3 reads TGTGCCAGCAGCCTCGTCAGGGGTTGGGGCAATGAGCAGTTCTTC. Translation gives CASSLVRGWGNEQFF.

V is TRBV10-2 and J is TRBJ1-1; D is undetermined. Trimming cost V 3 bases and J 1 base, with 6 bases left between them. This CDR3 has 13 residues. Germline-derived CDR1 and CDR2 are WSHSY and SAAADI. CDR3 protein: CASSEQTNTEAFF. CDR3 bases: TGCGCCAGCAGTGAACAAACGAACACTGAAGCTTTCTTT.

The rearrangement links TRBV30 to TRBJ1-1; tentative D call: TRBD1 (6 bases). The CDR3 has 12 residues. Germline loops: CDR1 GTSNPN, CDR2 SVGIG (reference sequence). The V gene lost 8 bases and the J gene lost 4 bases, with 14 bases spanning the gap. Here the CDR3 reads CARHRVGTEAFF. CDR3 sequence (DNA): TGTGCCCGGCACAGGGTCGGCACTGAAGCTTTCTTT.

CDR3 sequence reads: CATSDLNISGESYNEQFF. The CDR3 DNA is TGTGCCACCAGTGATTTGAATATCTCAGGGGAAAGCTACAATGAGCAGTTCTTC. V usage is TRBV24-1 and J usage is TRBJ2-1; D might be TRBD1 (6 bases). Trimming took off 0 bases at V and 3 bases at J, with 17 bases between the two ends. The CDR3 contains 18 residues. Per the germline V gene, CDR1 is KGHDR and CDR2 is SFDVKD.

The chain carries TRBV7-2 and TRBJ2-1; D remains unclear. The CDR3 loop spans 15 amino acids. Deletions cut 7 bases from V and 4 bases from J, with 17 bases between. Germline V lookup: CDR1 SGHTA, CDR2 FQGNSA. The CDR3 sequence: CASIARPSLYNEQFF. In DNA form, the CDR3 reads TGTGCCAGCATCGCCCGCCCGAGCCTTTACAATGAGCAGTTCTTC.

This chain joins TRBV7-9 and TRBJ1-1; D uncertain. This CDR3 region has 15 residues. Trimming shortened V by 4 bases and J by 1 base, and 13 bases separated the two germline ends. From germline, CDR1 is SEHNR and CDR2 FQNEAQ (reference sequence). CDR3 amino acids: CASSWGRAENTEAFF. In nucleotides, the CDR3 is TGTGCCAGCAGCTGGGGTAGGGCAGAGAACACTGAAGCTTTCTTT.

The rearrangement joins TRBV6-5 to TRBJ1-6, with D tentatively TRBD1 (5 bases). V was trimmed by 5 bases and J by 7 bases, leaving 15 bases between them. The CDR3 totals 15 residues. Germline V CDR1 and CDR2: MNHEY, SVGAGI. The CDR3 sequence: CASSTQDTLNSPLHF. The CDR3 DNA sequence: TGTGCCAGCAGTACCCAGGACACCCTAAATTCACCCCTCCACTTT.

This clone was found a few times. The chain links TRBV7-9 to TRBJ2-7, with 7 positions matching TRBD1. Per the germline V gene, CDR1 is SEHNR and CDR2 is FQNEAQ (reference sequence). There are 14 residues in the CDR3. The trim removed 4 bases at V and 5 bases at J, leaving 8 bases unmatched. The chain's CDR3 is CASSSWDSGDEQYF. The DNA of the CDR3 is TGTGCCAGCAGCTCATGGGACAGCGGAGACGAGCAGTACTTC.

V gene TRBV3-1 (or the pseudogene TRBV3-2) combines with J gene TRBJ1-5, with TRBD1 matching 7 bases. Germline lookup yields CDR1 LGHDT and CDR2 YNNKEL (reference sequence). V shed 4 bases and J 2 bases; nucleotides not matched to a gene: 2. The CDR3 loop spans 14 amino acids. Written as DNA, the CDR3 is TGTGCCAGCAGCCCCCAGGGGGGCAATCAGCCCCAGCATTTT. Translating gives CASSPQGGNQPQHF.